The sample holds many counts of the clone carrying this T cell receptor (beta chain). TCRdb re-called the RACE reads with MiXCR, one entry per CDR3 protein. Of more than 80,000 distinct CDR3 sequences listed, approximately 11% are singletons. The data originate from a study of human T cells and chemical hapten exposure. Whole-study context: Donors were sensitized with 2% DPC on the upper inner arm. Diphenylcyclopropenone, dosed weekly to the scalp, was given to patients throughout the approximately 25-week study. The upper back received 0.01% DPC by patch testing, with results read at 6 days.

The time point was: pre-sensitization, week 0. Documented treatment: therapeutic diphenylcyclopropenone sensitization with weekly scalp DPC. In germline, CDR1 is LGHNA, CDR2 YNFKEQ. This CDR3 is 14 amino acids long. The V gene lost 1 base and the J gene lost 14 bases, with 18 bases spanning the gap. The sequencing here drew on whole blood, taken in connection with sensitization to the hapten diphenylcyclopropenone (DPC). The sequence was collected from a woman in her sixties with alopecia areata. Some clones in this sample may be carry-over from other donors' samples. The chain uses TRBV4-2 and TRBJ2-1; D not certain. The CDR3 protein is CASSQVPRAGGEFF. CDR3 DNA: TGTGCCAGCAGCCAAGTCCCTCGCGCTGGCGGAGAGTTCTTC.